The sequence of this T cell receptor (beta chain) was determined in a study of blood T cell repertoires in COVID-19. This CDR3 comprises 13 residues. Trimming took off 5 bases at V and 1 base at J, with 9 bases between the two ends. In the study's own analysis: Reference gene primer amplification yielded estimated nucleated cell counts. Only in-frame clones appear in the TCRdb table, and some are missing; sequencing was by immunoSEQ multiplex PCR. The DNA gave D and trimming, while V, J and clone size come from that table. This sample has some 45,000 clones, with about 75% found just once. This receptor was taken from a man between 65 and 85 years old with active or convalescent COVID-19. Sequenced sample: peripheral blood. This sequence joins TRBV12-3 or TRBV12-4 and TRBJ2-7; D might be TRBD1 (6 bases). The CDR3 nucleotides read TGTGCCAGCAGTCTAAGGGGGTCCTACGAGCAGTACTTC. This translates into CASSLRGSYEQYF.